Below, 14 T cell receptor beta chains from the same sample are listed, as sequenced in a study of blood T cell repertoires in COVID-19. The assay was immunoSEQ multiplex PCR, and TCRdb's table has in-frame clones only and misses some. Seen here are fewer than 350,000 clones, approximately 90% observed once, and the top ten hold 2.5% to 3%. The sequencing input was PBMCs or T cells enriched from blood (not recorded which). Source of these receptors: a middle-aged man who had been exposed to COVID-19.

V is TRBV25-1 and J is TRBJ1-2, with D possibly TRBD1 on 5 matching bases. This CDR3 has 12 amino acids. Trimming took off 2 bases at V and 5 bases at J, with 6 bases between the two ends. Germline V lookup: CDR1 MGHDK, CDR2 SYGVNS. The CDR3 reads CASSEAGYGYTF. The CDR3 bases are TGTGCCAGCAGTGAAGCAGGGTATGGCTACACCTTC.

The V call is TRBV6-5, the J call TRBJ1-4; 10 bases map to TRBD1. There are 14 residues in the CDR3. CDR1 MNHEY and CDR2 SVGAGI come from the germline V gene. Losses at the gene ends were 6 bases for V and 8 bases for J; bases not matched to a gene: 6. In DNA, the CDR3 is TGTGCCAGCAGGAAGGGACAGGGGTTCGAAAAACTGTTTTTT. Residues: CASRKGQGFEKLFF.

This clone has only one observation. The chain carries TRBV28 and TRBJ2-1; the match to TRBD1 covers 7 bases. V shed 8 bases, J shed 5 bases, and the junction held 9 bases outside the gene matches. This CDR3 is built from 14 residues. Looked up from germline, CDR1 is MDHEN and CDR2 is SYDVKM. The CDR3 nucleotides are TGTGCCAGCGGACAGGTGGTTGGTAACAATGAGCAGTTCTTC. The encoded protein is CASGQVVGNNEQFF.

V is TRBV20-1 and J is TRBJ1-2; tentatively, D is TRBD1 (6 bases). The germline gives CDR1 DFQATT, CDR2 SNEGSKA (reference sequence). The CDR3 runs to 14 residues. Trimming removed 3 bases from V and 5 bases from J, with 16 bases in between. DNA for the CDR3: TGCAGTGCTAGTATCCCCAACAGGGAGTATGGCTACACCTTC. This encodes CSASIPNREYGYTF.

The CDR3 nucleotides read TGTGCCAGCAGCTACTCTGGAAACACCATATATTTT. Translation gives CASSYSGNTIYF. J is TRBJ1-3 and V is TRBV12-3 or TRBV12-4; D is unresolved. V was clipped by 6 bases and J by 0 bases, with 3 bases between them. This CDR3 is built from 12 residues.

This chain uses TRBV5-8 with TRBJ2-2; TRBD2 matches at 11 bases. Per germline, CDR1 SGHTS and CDR2 YDEGEE. There are 16 residues in the CDR3. J lost 4 bases, V lost 4 bases, and 6 bases had no gene match. The CDR3, as DNA: TGTGCCAGCAGCGTCACTAGCGGGAGAATCACCGGGGAGCTGTTTTTT. It translates to CASSVTSGRITGELFF.

The V gene is TRBV2, the J gene TRBJ2-7; D is ambiguous. Trimming removed 6 bases at V and 0 bases at J, with 12 bases between. CDR1 is SNHLY and CDR2 is FYNNEI in the germline V gene. The CDR3 is made up of 14 amino acids. The CDR3 bases are TGTGCCAGCAGACCGACGGAGAGCTCCTACGAGCAGTACTTC. It yields the protein CASRPTESSYEQYF.

The chain is built from TRBV4-1 and TRBJ2-1; a possible D gene is TRBD1 (5 bases). CDR1 MGHRA and CDR2 YSYEKL come from the germline V gene. The CDR3 loop spans 16 amino acids. V dropped 1 base and J dropped 3 bases, with 13 bases sitting between them. Here the CDR3 reads CASSQVMRTNYNEQFF. The CDR3 DNA reads TGCGCCAGCAGCCAAGTAATGAGGACAAACTACAATGAGCAGTTCTTC.

The rearrangement uses TRBV24-1 and TRBJ2-1, with a possible D match to TRBD2 (5 bases). Germline assignment: CDR1 KGHDR and CDR2 SFDVKD. The V gene lost 1 base and the J gene lost 0 bases, with 12 bases spanning the gap. The CDR3 sequence is 17 residues long. The CDR3 nucleotides read TGTGCCACCAGTGATTTTCGGGGTCGGAGCTCCTACAATGAGCAGTTCTTC. Translating it yields CATSDFRGRSSYNEQFF.

Only one count was recorded for this clone. The chain employs TRBV19 and TRBJ1-2; D unclear. Germline V gene lookup returns CDR1 LNHDA and CDR2 SQIVND (reference sequence). CDR3 length equals 15 residues. Trimming removed 0 bases at V and 5 bases at J, with 13 bases between. The CDR3 is CASSIDLSAEYGYTF. The DNA of the CDR3 is TGTGCCAGTAGTATAGATCTATCGGCGGAGTATGGCTACACCTTC.

The rearrangement joins TRBV11-1 to TRBJ1-1; D is ambiguous. CDR3 length: 15 amino acids. V dropped 5 bases and J dropped 1 base, with 14 bases sitting between them. CDR1 SGHAT and CDR2 FQDESV come from the germline V gene (reference sequence). The CDR3 sequence is CASSTIREQNTEAFF. Written as DNA, the CDR3 is TGTGCCAGCAGCACAATCCGGGAGCAGAACACTGAAGCTTTCTTT.

This chain links TRBV27 with TRBJ2-1; 7 nucleotides align to TRBD2. The CDR3 has 15 residues. Germline assignment: CDR1 MNHEY and CDR2 SMNVEV (reference sequence). With V trimmed by 3 bases and J by 1 base, 3 bases remained unmatched. The CDR3 is CASSFGTTSYNEQFF. In DNA form, the CDR3 reads TGTGCCAGCAGTTTCGGGACTACGTCCTACAATGAGCAGTTCTTC.

The rearrangement links TRBV19 to TRBJ2-5; the match to TRBD2 covers 9 bases. CDR1 and CDR2 (germline): LNHDA, SQIVND (reference sequence). The CDR3 runs 16 residues. Trimming took 5 bases from V and 2 from J; bases not matched to a gene: 9. CDR3 coding DNA: TGTGCCAGTAGTTCCCTAAGCGGGAGGTTTCAAGAGACCCAGTACTTC. It translates to CASSSLSGRFQETQYF.

This clone was detected only once. This sequence joins TRBV2 and TRBJ2-2; D is undetermined. Per germline, CDR1 SNHLY and CDR2 FYNNEI. Trimming left V 11 bases short and J 0 bases short, with 16 bases between. This CDR3 has 15 amino acids. The CDR3 DNA is TGTGCCGGCCAACCTGGCAGTACGAACACCGGGGAGCTGTTTTTT. Encoded protein: CAGQPGSTNTGELFF.